These T cell receptor beta chains were read from a single sample in a study of cytomegalovirus exposure and HLA in healthy donors. Some clones are missing from TCRdb's copy, which holds only in-frame ones; the method was immunoSEQ multiplex PCR. The sample has 150,000 to 170,000 clones, about four fifths seen once. Sequenced: PBMCs. The receptors shown here come from a man aged 25 to 45 in good health and CMV-seropositive. Both conserved end residues are part of each CDR3. A D gene is named only where the DNA matches it firmly. The size of a clone is reported for some rows only, either as once, few or many, or as a class for expanded clones.

J gene,D gene,clone size,CDR3 length,V gene,CDR3 DNA,CDR3 protein
TRBJ2-2,TRBD2,NA,18,TRBV7-3,TGTGCCAGCAGCCACATGGGACTAGCGGAAACGAACACCGGGGAGCTGTTTTTT,CASSHMGLAETNTGELFF
TRBJ1-5,TRBD1,NA,15,TRBV19,TGTGCCAGTAGTATGCAGGCAGGGGGTCGTCAGCCCCAGCATTTT,CASSMQAGGRQPQHF
TRBJ2-2,NA,NA,17,TRBV15,TGTGCCACCAGCAGAGTTGGAGGACTTCCTGGAACCGGGGAGCTGTTTTTT,CATSRVGGLPGTGELFF
TRBJ2-7,NA,NA,12,TRBV30,TGTGCCTGGAGGCTCACAGGCTACGAGCAGTACTTC,CAWRLTGYEQYF
TRBJ1-3,NA,NA,13,TRBV5-5,TGTGCCAGCAGCTTGGCAGTGGGAAACACCATATATTTT,CASSLAVGNTIYF
TRBJ2-6,NA,once,15,TRBV29-1,TGCAGCGTTTCGGGACTCCGCTCTGGGGCCAACGTCCTGACTTTC,CSVSGLRSGANVLTF
TRBJ1-6,TRBD1,NA,16,TRBV28,TGTGCCAGCAGTTCTCCGGGACAGGGGTCCAATTCACCCCTCCACTTT,CASSSPGQGSNSPLHF
TRBJ2-2,TRBD2,NA,16,TRBV27,TGTGCCAGCAGTGCCCCGGGACTACTTAACACCGGGGAGCTGTTTTTT,CASSAPGLLNTGELFF
TRBJ2-5,NA,NA,11,TRBV6-1,TGTGCCAGCAGTAGCGCTGAGACCCAGTACTTC,CASSSAETQYF
TRBJ2-1,TRBD1,NA,13,TRBV28,TGTGCCAGCAGTTCCTCCGGAGGACAGGGATTGTTCTTC,CASSSSGGQGLFF
TRBJ1-6,NA,NA,15,TRBV2,TGTGCCAGCAGTGTGGGCAGGGTGGATAATTCACCCCTCCACTTT,CASSVGRVDNSPLHF
TRBJ2-2,TRBD2,NA,17,TRBV6-4,TGTGCCAGCAGAGCCCCGGGACTAGCGGGAGGAACCGGGGAGCTGTTTTTT,CASRAPGLAGGTGELFF
TRBJ2-7,TRBD1,NA,15,TRBV6-1,TGTGCCATTTCGGACAGGGCCCTTACCTCCTACGAGCAGTACTTC,CAISDRALTSYEQYF
TRBJ1-1,NA,once,13,TRBV7-8,TGTGCTACGCTGGGGGCCGCGAACACTGAAGCTTTCTTT,CATLGAANTEAFF
TRBJ2-6,TRBD2,NA,22,TRBV9,TGTGCCAGCAGCGTACATCCCGGGAGTAGCGGGGGGGCCGGATCTGGGGCCAACGTCCTGACTTTC,CASSVHPGSSGGAGSGANVLTF
TRBJ2-1,TRBD2,NA,15,TRBV10-1,TGCGCCAGCAGTGAGCGGCCAGCGGGAGCCAATGAGCAGTTCTTC,CASSERPAGANEQFF
TRBJ1-3,NA,few,14,TRBV9,TGTGCCAGCAGCGAGGGGGGGTCTGGAAACACCATATATTTT,CASSEGGSGNTIYF
TRBJ1-4,TRBD1,NA,12,TRBV6-1,TGTGCCAGCAGTGAAGGGGCCGGGACAGGGGTTTTT,CASSEGAGTGVF
TRBJ1-1,TRBD1,NA,17,TRBV12-5,TGTGCTAGTGTTTCCTCCCTCGGACAGGGATTGAACACTGAAGCTTTCTTT,CASVSSLGQGLNTEAFF
TRBJ2-1,NA,NA,14,TRBV5-4,TGTGCCAGCAGCTTCGGGACTTCCTACAATGAGCAGTTCTTC,CASSFGTSYNEQFF
TRBJ2-5,TRBD2,once,16,TRBV4-1,TGCGCCAGCAGCCAAGCTGGGGCGGGGGGGGTAGAGACCCAGTACTTC,CASSQAGAGGVETQYF
TRBJ1-1,NA,NA,14,TRBV14,TGTGCCAGCAGCTTTTCTCCCGGGGGCACTGAAGCTTTCTTT,CASSFSPGGTEAFF
TRBJ1-5,NA,NA,15,TRBV7-2,TGTGCCAGCAGCTTAGACAACGTTGGCAATCAGCCCCAGCATTTT,CASSLDNVGNQPQHF
TRBJ1-2,TRBD1,NA,13,TRBV30,TGTGCCTGGAGCTACCGACAGGGGAATGGCTACACCTTC,CAWSYRQGNGYTF
TRBJ1-2,NA,NA,13,TRBV19,TGTGCCAGTACCAGGGGAATTTTAGAGGGCTACACCTTC,CASTRGILEGYTF
TRBJ1-1,NA,NA,13,TRBV5-6,TGTGCCAGCAGCTTACCCGCGGGAACTGAAGCTTTCTTT,CASSLPAGTEAFF
TRBJ1-5,NA,NA,13,TRBV30,TGTGCCTGGAGTGGGGCGGGGAATCAGCCCCAGCATTTT,CAWSGAGNQPQHF
TRBJ2-7,TRBD2,NA,13,TRBV6-1,TGTGCCAGCAAATCGGGAGGGTCCCACGAGCAGTACTTC,CASKSGGSHEQYF
TRBJ2-3,TRBD1,NA,14,TRBV9,TGTGCCAGCGGCAGGGGGTCTAGCACAGATACGCAGTATTTT,CASGRGSSTDTQYF
TRBJ2-6,NA,once,14,TRBV28,TGTGCCACCACAGGGTACTCTGGGGCCAACGTCCTGACTTTC,CATTGYSGANVLTF